One sample yielded the 15 T cell receptor beta chains listed below, sequenced in a study of blood T cell repertoires in COVID-19. TCRdb's table, derived via immunoSEQ multiplex PCR, lists solely in-frame clones and lacks some. There are around 180,000 clones in the sample; approximately 86% occur only once, and approximately 7% lies in the top ten. Specimen: peripheral blood. The receptors were sampled from a man older than 75 with COVID-19, enrolled during active disease.

The sample holds one count of this clone. The chain couples TRBV5-5 to TRBJ1-1, with TRBD1 as a possible D gene (5 bases). CDR1 and CDR2 from the germline V gene are SGHKS and YYEKEE (reference sequence). This CDR3 region has 13 residues. The germline V and J ends were trimmed by 2 bases and 4 bases, with 9 bases remaining between them. CDR3 region: CASSFVGATEAFF. The CDR3 bases are TGTGCCAGCAGCTTTGTAGGGGCCACTGAAGCTTTCTTT.

The V gene is TRBV3-1 (or the pseudogene TRBV3-2), the J gene TRBJ1-1; TRBD1 agrees at 9 bases. This CDR3 is built from 12 residues. Germline V CDR1 and CDR2: LGHDT, YNNKEL (reference sequence). With V trimmed by 2 bases and J by 8 bases, 0 bases remained unmatched. The CDR3 protein is CASSQTGGEAFF. Here the CDR3 DNA reads TGTGCCAGCAGCCAAACAGGGGGCGAAGCTTTCTTT.

This clone was observed a single time. The chain has TRBV10-1 and TRBJ1-5, with 9 positions matching TRBD1. This CDR3 region has 16 residues. Germline CDR1 and CDR2: WNHNN and SYGVQD (reference sequence). The V segment lost 7 bases and the J segment 0 bases; nucleotides outside the gene matches: 7. This CDR3 is CASTLDRGYSNQPQHF. CDR3 sequence (DNA): TGCGCCAGCACCTTGGACAGGGGATATAGCAATCAGCCCCAGCATTTT.

The V call is TRBV10-1, the J call TRBJ1-1, with 10 positions matching TRBD1. Per the germline V gene, CDR1 is WNHNN and CDR2 is SYGVQD (reference sequence). This CDR3 is 12 amino acids long. Trimming cost V 2 bases and J 11 bases; bases outside gene matches: 2. The CDR3 protein is CASSEGQGDAFF. In DNA form, the CDR3 reads TGCGCCAGCAGTGAGGGACAGGGGGACGCTTTCTTT.

In DNA form, the CDR3 reads TGTGCTAGTGGTTTACAGCGGACGGCTGAAGCTTTCTTT. It yields the protein CASGLQRTAEAFF. This chain connects TRBV12-5 to TRBJ1-1; D gene uncertain. From germline, CDR1 is LGHNT and CDR2 FRNRAP. The CDR3 loop spans 13 amino acids. The germline V and J ends were trimmed by 3 bases and 6 bases, with 11 bases remaining between them.

The V gene is TRBV12-3 or TRBV12-4, the J gene TRBJ1-1, with D tentatively TRBD1 (6 bases). There are 13 residues in the CDR3. The V and J ends lost 2 bases and 3 bases respectively, with 7 bases between them. Here the CDR3 reads CASSLSGDTEAFF. The CDR3, as DNA: TGTGCCAGCAGTTTATCAGGGGACACTGAAGCTTTCTTT.

This clone was detected only once. V is TRBV18 and J is TRBJ1-2; D may be TRBD1 (6 bases). In germline, CDR1 is KGHSH, CDR2 LQKENI. V lost 3 bases and J 3 bases, leaving 8 bases between the germline ends. The CDR3 sequence is 13 residues long. CDR3 nucleotide sequence: TGTGCCAGCTCACCGGACAGTGACTATGGCTACACCTTC. Translated: CASSPDSDYGYTF.

This chain links TRBV4-1 with TRBJ1-1; 9 nucleotides agree with TRBD1. The junction had 11 bases not matched to a gene; V was cut back by 2 bases and J by 1 base. CDR1 and CDR2 (germline): MGHRA, YSYEKL. This CDR3 is 18 amino acids long. The CDR3 region is CASSQKGQGGFRNTEAFF. The DNA for the CDR3 is TGCGCCAGCAGCCAAAAGGGACAGGGTGGGTTTCGGAACACTGAAGCTTTCTTT.

J is TRBJ1-2 and V is TRBV9; TRBD1 might be the D (6 bases). Trimming removed 4 bases at V and 3 bases at J, with 13 bases between. CDR3 length: 14 residues. Germline CDR1 is SGDLS and CDR2 is YYNGEE. The CDR3 nucleotides read TGTGCCAGCAGCTCTCGGACAGATCACTATGGCTACACCTTC. Translation: CASSSRTDHYGYTF.

Concerning this clone itself: Other DNA sequences from this sample encode an identical CDR3 as well. The J gene is TRBJ1-3, the V gene TRBV3-1 (or the pseudogene TRBV3-2), with D possibly TRBD1 on 6 matching bases. Between the trimmed V and J ends, which lost 0 bases and 7 bases, there was a span of 19 bases. CDR1 is LGHDT, CDR2 YNNKEL, per germline (reference sequence). The CDR3 has 17 amino acids. CDR3 sequence reads: CASSQDPPNRVINTIYF. The CDR3 DNA reads TGTGCCAGCAGCCAAGATCCTCCTAACAGGGTGATTAACACCATATATTTT.

CDR3 DNA: TGTGCCAGCAGCCAAGAGTTGAGCCTGAACACTGAAGCTTTCTTT. Its translation is CASSQELSLNTEAFF. The chain couples TRBV4-2 to TRBJ1-1; D uncertain. The CDR3 is made up of 15 amino acids. Germline-derived CDR1 and CDR2 are LGHNA and YNFKEQ. V was trimmed by 0 bases and J by 0 bases, leaving 8 bases between them.

The chain carries TRBV9 and TRBJ1-6; the D gene is possibly TRBD1 (5 bases). Deletions cut 3 bases from V and 5 bases from J, with 9 bases between. CDR1 is SGDLS and CDR2 is YYNGEE in the germline V gene. The CDR3 runs to 14 residues. The CDR3 DNA follows: TGTGCCAGCAGCGGACAGCCGCATAATTCACCCCTCCACTTT. Its translation: CASSGQPHNSPLHF.

J is TRBJ1-4 and V is TRBV18; TRBD1 matches 9 bases. J was trimmed by 5 bases and V by 2 bases; bases with no gene match: 0. This CDR3 region has 14 residues. Germline V lookup: CDR1 KGHSH, CDR2 LQKENI. As DNA, the CDR3 is TGTGCCAGCTCACCAGGGACAGGGAATGAAAAACTGTTTTTT. Translation gives CASSPGTGNEKLFF.

The chain has TRBV28 and TRBJ1-3, with 8 bases aligning to TRBD1. The CDR3 consists of 12 residues. CDR1 MDHEN and CDR2 SYDVKM come from the germline V gene. V lost 9 bases, J lost 7 bases, and 5 bases stayed unmatched. The CDR3 nucleotides read TGTGCCAGTGGACAGGGATCTAACACCATATATTTT. This translates into CASGQGSNTIYF.

This rearrangement joins TRBV19 to TRBJ2-7; 10 positions agree with TRBD1. Germline V gene lookup returns CDR1 LNHDA and CDR2 SQIVND (reference sequence). V was clipped by 6 bases and J by 2 bases; unmatched bases: 10. This CDR3 is 16 amino acids long. The CDR3 coding sequence is TGTGCCAGTAGCAACGACAGGGGGCGAAGTACCTACGAGCAGTACTTC. Its protein product is CASSNDRGRSTYEQYF.